Following are 6 T cell receptor beta chains from one sample sequenced in a study of blood T cell repertoires in COVID-19. The protocol was immunoSEQ multiplex PCR, while the TCRdb copy is restricted to in-frame clones and leaves out a portion. The repertoire holds fewer than 300,000 clones, with around nine tenths as singletons. The sequenced sample was PBMCs or T cells enriched from blood (not recorded which). The receptors come from a man aged 35 to 55 who had recovered from COVID-19.

This clone was recorded a few times. This chain connects TRBV3-1 (or the pseudogene TRBV3-2) to TRBJ1-2, with D possibly being TRBD1 (5 bases). The CDR3 consists of 16 residues. V lost 0 bases to trimming and J lost 7 bases, with 18 bases between them. In germline, CDR1 is LGHDT, CDR2 YNNKEL (reference sequence). CDR3 DNA: TGTGCCAGCAGCCAAGAGTTTCATCAGGGATTAGGTGGCTACACCTTC. Its translation: CASSQEFHQGLGGYTF.

This chain uses TRBV6-1 with TRBJ2-3, with 7 bases identical to TRBD2. V shed 4 bases, J shed 2 bases, and the junction held 9 bases outside the gene matches. There are 16 residues in the CDR3. Germline V gene data show CDR1 as MNHNS and CDR2 as SASEGT. CDR3 DNA: TGTGCCAGCAGTGCTGGTGGAAGCGGGGACACAGATACGCAGTATTTT. It is translated as CASSAGGSGDTDTQYF.

The CDR3 loop reads CASSPLQGAGWTGELFF. CDR3 DNA sequence: TGTGCCAGCAGTCCTCTACAGGGGGCGGGTTGGACCGGGGAGCTGTTTTTT. The chain joins TRBV28 to TRBJ2-2; 9 nucleotides agree with TRBD1. The CDR3 spans 17 residues. Trimming took 5 bases from V and 5 from J; bases not matched to a gene: 12. Germline V lookup: CDR1 MDHEN, CDR2 SYDVKM.

The CDR3 coding sequence is TGTGCTAGTGGTTTGGACGTCGGGGGTTGGTACAATGAGCAGTTCTTC. Residues: CASGLDVGGWYNEQFF. The V and J genes are TRBV12-5 and TRBJ2-1; possibly TRBD2 for D (6 bases). Trimming shortened V by 1 base and J by 4 bases, and 14 bases separated the two germline ends. Germline lookup yields CDR1 LGHNT and CDR2 FRNRAP. The CDR3 has 16 amino acids.

The J gene is TRBJ2-1, the V gene TRBV7-3; TRBD1 matches 7 bases. The CDR3 loop spans 12 amino acids. The V segment lost 5 bases and the J segment 9 bases; nucleotides outside the gene matches: 4. CDR1 is SGHTA, CDR2 FQGTGA, per germline. CDR3 sequence reads: CASSPGGREQFF. The CDR3 DNA follows: TGTGCCAGCAGCCCAGGGGGTCGTGAGCAGTTCTTC.

This chain links TRBV11-2 with TRBJ2-5; 13 positions match TRBD2. The CDR3 has 15 amino acids. CDR1 and CDR2 from the germline V gene are SGHAT and FQNNGV. Trimming removed 5 bases from V and 5 bases from J; junction bases left unmatched: 5. The CDR3 DNA reads as TGTGCCAGCAGCCCCGGACTAGCGGGAGACGAGACCCAGTACTTC. The encoded protein is CASSPGLAGDETQYF.